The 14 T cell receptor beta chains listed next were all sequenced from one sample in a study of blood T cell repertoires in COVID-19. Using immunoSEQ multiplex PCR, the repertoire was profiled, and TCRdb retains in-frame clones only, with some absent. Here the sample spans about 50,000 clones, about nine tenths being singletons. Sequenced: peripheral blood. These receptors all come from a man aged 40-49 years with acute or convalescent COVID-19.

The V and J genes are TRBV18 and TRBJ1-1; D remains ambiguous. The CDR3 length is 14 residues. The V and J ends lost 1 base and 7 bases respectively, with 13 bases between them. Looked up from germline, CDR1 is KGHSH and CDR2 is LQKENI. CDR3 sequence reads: CASSPLSQASEAFF. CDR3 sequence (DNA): TGTGCCAGCTCACCACTCTCGCAGGCCAGTGAAGCTTTCTTT.

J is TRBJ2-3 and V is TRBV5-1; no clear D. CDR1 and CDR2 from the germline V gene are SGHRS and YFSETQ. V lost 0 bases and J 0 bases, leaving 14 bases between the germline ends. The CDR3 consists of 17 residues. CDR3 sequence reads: CASSLEGGRLSTDTQYF. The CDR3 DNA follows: TGCGCCAGCAGCTTGGAAGGCGGCAGACTTAGCACAGATACGCAGTATTTT.

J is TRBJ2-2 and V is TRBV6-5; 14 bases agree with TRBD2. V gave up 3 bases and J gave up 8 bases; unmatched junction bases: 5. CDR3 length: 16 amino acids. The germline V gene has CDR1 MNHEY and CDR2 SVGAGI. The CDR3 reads CASSYGTSGRSGELFF. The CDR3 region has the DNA TGTGCCAGCAGTTATGGGACTAGCGGGAGATCTGGGGAGCTGTTTTTT.

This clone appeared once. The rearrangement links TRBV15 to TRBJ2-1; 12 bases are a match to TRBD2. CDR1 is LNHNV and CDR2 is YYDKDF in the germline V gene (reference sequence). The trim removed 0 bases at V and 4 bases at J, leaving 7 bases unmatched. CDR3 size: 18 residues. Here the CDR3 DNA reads TGTGCCACCAGCAGAGATCCCACTAGCGGGGGGTTTTACAATGAGCAGTTCTTC. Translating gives CATSRDPTSGGFYNEQFF.

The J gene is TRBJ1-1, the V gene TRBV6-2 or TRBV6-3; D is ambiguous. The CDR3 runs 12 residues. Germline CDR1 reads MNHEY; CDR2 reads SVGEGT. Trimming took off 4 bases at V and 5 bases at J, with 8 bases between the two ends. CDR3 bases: TGTGCCAGCAGTTTTGGGAGGACTGAAGCTTTCTTT. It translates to CASSFGRTEAFF.

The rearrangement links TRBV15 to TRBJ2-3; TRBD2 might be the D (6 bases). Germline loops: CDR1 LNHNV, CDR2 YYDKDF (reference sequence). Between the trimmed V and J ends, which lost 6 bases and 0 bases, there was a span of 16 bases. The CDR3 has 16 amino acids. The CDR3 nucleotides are TGTGCCACCAGTCTGACTAGTATAGGTAGCACAGATACGCAGTATTTT. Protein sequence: CATSLTSIGSTDTQYF.

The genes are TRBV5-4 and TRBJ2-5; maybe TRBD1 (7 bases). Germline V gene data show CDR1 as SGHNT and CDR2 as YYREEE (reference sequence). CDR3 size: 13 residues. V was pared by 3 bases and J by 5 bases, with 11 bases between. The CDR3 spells CASSWSGGETQYF. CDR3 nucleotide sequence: TGTGCCAGCAGCTGGTCAGGGGGGGAGACCCAGTACTTC.

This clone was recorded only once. This chain's CDR3 is CASSSTGQETQYF. The CDR3 DNA sequence: TGTGCCAGCAGCTCGACAGGACAAGAGACCCAGTACTTC. The chain has TRBV7-9 and TRBJ2-5; maybe TRBD1 (6 bases). Trimming stripped 4 bases from V and 2 bases from J, with 8 bases between. The CDR3 loop spans 13 amino acids. The V gene's germline CDR1 is SEHNR and CDR2 FQNEAQ (reference sequence). Together with reference TRBV7-9 and TRBJ2-5, the CDR3 gives the full variable domain: DTGVSQNPRHKITKRGQNVTFRCDPISEHNRLYWYRQTLGQGPEFLTYFQNEAQLEKSRLLSDRFSAERPKGSFSTLEIQRTEQGDSAMYLCASSSTGQETQYFGPGTRLLVL.

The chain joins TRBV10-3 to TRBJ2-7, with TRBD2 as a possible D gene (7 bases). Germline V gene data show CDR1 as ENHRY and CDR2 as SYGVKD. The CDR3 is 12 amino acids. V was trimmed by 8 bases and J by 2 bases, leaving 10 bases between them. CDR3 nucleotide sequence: TGTGCCATCGGGGGGGGCGCCTACGAGCAGTACTTC. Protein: CAIGGGAYEQYF.

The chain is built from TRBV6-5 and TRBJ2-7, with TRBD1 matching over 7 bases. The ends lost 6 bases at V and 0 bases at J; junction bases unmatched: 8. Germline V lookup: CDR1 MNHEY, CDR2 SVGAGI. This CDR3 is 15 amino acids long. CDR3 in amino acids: CASRNDRATSYEQYF. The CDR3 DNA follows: TGTGCCAGCAGGAACGACAGGGCGACCTCCTACGAGCAGTACTTC.

DNA of the CDR3: TGTGCCACCAGTGGCGATAGCAATCAGCCCCAGCATTTT. Its protein product is CATSGDSNQPQHF. V gene TRBV24-1 combines with J gene TRBJ1-5, with D unresolved. V shed 5 bases and J shed 0 bases, with 4 bases lying between them. The length of the CDR3 is 13 residues. From germline, CDR1 is KGHDR and CDR2 SFDVKD.

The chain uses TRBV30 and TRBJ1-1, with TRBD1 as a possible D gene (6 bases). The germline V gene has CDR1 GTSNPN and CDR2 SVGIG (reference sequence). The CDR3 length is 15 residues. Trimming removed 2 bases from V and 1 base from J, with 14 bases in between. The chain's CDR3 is CAWSPPGTPNTEAFF. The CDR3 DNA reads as TGTGCCTGGAGTCCACCCGGGACACCGAACACTGAAGCTTTCTTT.

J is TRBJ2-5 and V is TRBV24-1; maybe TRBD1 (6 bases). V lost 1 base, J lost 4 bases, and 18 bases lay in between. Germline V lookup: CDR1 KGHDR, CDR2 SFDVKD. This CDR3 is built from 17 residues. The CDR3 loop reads CATSDFEGGPRGETQYF. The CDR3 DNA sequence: TGTGCCACCAGTGATTTCGAGGGCGGGCCCAGGGGAGAGACCCAGTACTTC.

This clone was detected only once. This chain's CDR3 is CASNRDRWTGELFF. CDR3 DNA: TGTGCCAGTAACCGGGACAGATGGACCGGGGAGCTGTTTTTT. This chain links TRBV19 with TRBJ2-2, with 7 nucleotides matching TRBD1. CDR3 length: 14 amino acids. The germline gives CDR1 LNHDA, CDR2 SQIVND (reference sequence). Trimming removed 7 bases from V and 5 bases from J; junction bases left unmatched: 7.